The rows below give T cell receptor beta chains drawn from one sample of a study of beta chain features in type 1 diabetes. Only in-frame clones appear in the TCRdb table, and some are missing; sequencing was by immunoSEQ multiplex PCR. The sample has more than 250,000 clones; about 15% are singletons. The source material was naive CD4+ T cells from blood. These receptors were collected from a man younger than 30 with type 1 diabetes. The CDR3 runs from the conserved cysteine through the conserved F or W. The order of the fields is D gene, V gene, J gene, clone size, CDR3 protein, CDR3 DNA. The D gene is left open where the match is weak. Clone sizes are given selectively: once, few, many, or a class where the clone is expanded.

d_gene: -
v_gene: TRBV19
j_gene: TRBJ2-2
abundance: -
CDR3aa: CASSPRVAGELFF
CDR3nt: TGTGCCAGTAGTCCGCGGGTCGCCGGGGAGCTGTTTTTT

d_gene: -
v_gene: TRBV5-1
j_gene: TRBJ2-1
abundance: few
CDR3aa: CASSFIRGNNEQFF
CDR3nt: TGCGCCAGCAGCTTCATCCGCGGGAACAATGAGCAGTTCTTC

d_gene: TRBD1
v_gene: TRBV7-2
j_gene: TRBJ1-2
abundance: few
CDR3aa: CASSRQQGPYGYTF
CDR3nt: TGTGCCAGCAGCCGGCAACAGGGGCCCTATGGCTACACCTTC

d_gene: -
v_gene: TRBV30
j_gene: TRBJ1-3
abundance: -
CDR3aa: CAWSPVSGNTIYF
CDR3nt: TGTGCCTGGAGTCCGGTCTCTGGAAACACCATATATTTT

d_gene: -
v_gene: TRBV18
j_gene: TRBJ2-2
abundance: few
CDR3aa: CASSPQWQDTGELFF
CDR3nt: TGTGCCAGCTCACCACAATGGCAGGACACCGGGGAGCTGTTTTTT

d_gene: TRBD2
v_gene: TRBV4-1
j_gene: TRBJ2-3
abundance: few
CDR3aa: CASSQRGEYTQYF
CDR3nt: TGCGCCAGCAGCCAACGGGGGGAGTATACGCAGTATTTT

d_gene: TRBD2
v_gene: TRBV2
j_gene: TRBJ2-7
abundance: -
CDR3aa: CASSGTSGPYEQYF
CDR3nt: TGTGCCAGCAGTGGGACTAGCGGACCCTACGAGCAGTACTTC

d_gene: TRBD1
v_gene: TRBV18
j_gene: TRBJ2-7
abundance: -
CDR3aa: CASSPWDREYEQYF
CDR3nt: TGTGCCAGCTCACCGTGGGACAGGGAGTACGAGCAGTACTTC

d_gene: TRBD2
v_gene: TRBV13
j_gene: TRBJ2-3
abundance: -
CDR3aa: CASSSFSGGADTQYF
CDR3nt: TGTGCCAGCAGCTCCTTTAGCGGGGGGGCAGATACGCAGTATTTT

d_gene: TRBD2
v_gene: TRBV2
j_gene: TRBJ2-1
abundance: few
CDR3aa: CASRRGSGGQGEQFF
CDR3nt: TGTGCCAGCAGGAGGGGTAGCGGGGGGCAGGGTGAGCAGTTCTTC

d_gene: TRBD2
v_gene: TRBV5-1
j_gene: TRBJ2-3
abundance: -
CDR3aa: CASSLQRESDTQYF
CDR3nt: TGCGCCAGCAGCTTGCAGCGGGAATCAGATACGCAGTATTTT

d_gene: TRBD2
v_gene: TRBV11-2
j_gene: TRBJ2-3
abundance: few
CDR3aa: CASSLVARGATDTQYF
CDR3nt: TGTGCCAGCAGCTTAGTGGCGCGGGGGGCCACAGATACGCAGTATTTT

d_gene: -
v_gene: TRBV29-1
j_gene: TRBJ2-2
abundance: few
CDR3aa: CSVVFVYGPGELFF
CDR3nt: TGCAGCGTTGTGTTTGTTTATGGGCCCGGGGAGCTGTTTTTT

d_gene: TRBD1
v_gene: TRBV5-1
j_gene: TRBJ2-7
abundance: few
CDR3aa: CASSTGQANEQYF
CDR3nt: TGCGCCAGCAGCACCGGACAGGCTAACGAGCAGTACTTC

d_gene: -
v_gene: TRBV29-1
j_gene: TRBJ2-5
abundance: -
CDR3aa: CSVETGLQETQYF
CDR3nt: TGCAGCGTTGAAACTGGACTACAAGAGACCCAGTACTTC

d_gene: TRBD2
v_gene: TRBV30
j_gene: TRBJ2-1
abundance: -
CDR3aa: CAWVGLAGNEQFF
CDR3nt: TGTGCCTGGGTGGGACTAGCGGGCAATGAGCAGTTCTTC

d_gene: -
v_gene: TRBV18
j_gene: TRBJ2-3
abundance: -
CDR3aa: CASSQDSSGTDTQYF
CDR3nt: TGTGCCAGCTCACAAGACTCCTCGGGCACAGATACGCAGTATTTT

d_gene: -
v_gene: TRBV7-2
j_gene: TRBJ1-5
abundance: few
CDR3aa: CASSLDGQPQHF
CDR3nt: TGTGCCAGCAGCTTAGACGGGCAGCCCCAGCATTTT

d_gene: -
v_gene: TRBV29-1
j_gene: TRBJ2-3
abundance: few
CDR3aa: CSVPTDPGGTDTQYF
CDR3nt: TGCAGCGTCCCGACCGACCCCGGGGGCACAGATACGCAGTATTTT

d_gene: TRBD2
v_gene: TRBV28
j_gene: TRBJ2-5
abundance: few
CDR3aa: CASSRRDWRGGVETQYF
CDR3nt: TGTGCCAGCTCCCGTCGGGATTGGCGGGGGGGCGTTGAGACCCAGTACTTC

d_gene: TRBD1
v_gene: TRBV9
j_gene: TRBJ2-3
abundance: few
CDR3aa: CASSPTGVMSTDTQYF
CDR3nt: TGTGCCAGCAGCCCTACAGGGGTTATGAGCACAGATACGCAGTATTTT

d_gene: TRBD2
v_gene: TRBV7-9
j_gene: TRBJ2-1
abundance: -
CDR3aa: CASSLAFGTSRWFF
CDR3nt: TGTGCCAGCAGCTTAGCGTTCGGGACTAGCCGGTGGTTCTTC

d_gene: -
v_gene: TRBV6-5
j_gene: TRBJ2-7
abundance: -
CDR3aa: CASSYGAGAGDEQYF
CDR3nt: TGTGCCAGCAGTTACGGGGCGGGGGCGGGCGACGAGCAGTACTTC

d_gene: -
v_gene: TRBV19
j_gene: TRBJ1-1
abundance: few
CDR3aa: CASSPTVNTEAFF
CDR3nt: TGTGCCAGTAGTCCCACAGTGAACACTGAAGCTTTCTTT

d_gene: TRBD2
v_gene: TRBV7-2
j_gene: TRBJ2-5
abundance: -
CDR3aa: CASSLSPSGGFETQYF
CDR3nt: TGTGCCAGCAGCTTAAGTCCTAGCGGGGGATTTGAGACCCAGTACTTC

d_gene: TRBD2
v_gene: TRBV29-1
j_gene: TRBJ2-3
abundance: few
CDR3aa: CSVERPVAGGQYF
CDR3nt: TGCAGCGTTGAGCGTCCCGTAGCGGGGGGGCAGTATTTT

d_gene: -
v_gene: TRBV13
j_gene: TRBJ2-5
abundance: few
CDR3aa: CASSRQVGETQYF
CDR3nt: TGTGCCAGCAGCCGACAGGTTGGCGAGACCCAGTACTTC

d_gene: TRBD2
v_gene: TRBV5-4
j_gene: TRBJ2-5
abundance: -
CDR3aa: CASSFGLAGTKYF
CDR3nt: TGTGCCAGCAGCTTCGGACTAGCGGGAACCAAGTACTTC

d_gene: TRBD2
v_gene: TRBV4-1
j_gene: TRBJ2-5
abundance: -
CDR3aa: CASSQEGLAEETQYF
CDR3nt: TGCGCCAGCAGCCAAGAAGGACTAGCGGAAGAGACCCAGTACTTC

d_gene: -
v_gene: TRBV28
j_gene: TRBJ1-1
abundance: -
CDR3aa: CASRYWNTEAFF
CDR3nt: TGTGCCAGCAGGTACTGGAACACTGAAGCTTTCTTT

d_gene: -
v_gene: TRBV14
j_gene: TRBJ1-3
abundance: few
CDR3aa: CASSQALNSGNTIYF
CDR3nt: TGTGCCAGCAGCCAAGCACTCAACTCTGGAAACACCATATATTTT

d_gene: TRBD1
v_gene: TRBV29-1
j_gene: TRBJ2-1
abundance: -
CDR3aa: CSVVSMTGVGNEQFF
CDR3nt: TGCAGCGTTGTGTCTATGACAGGGGTCGGGAATGAGCAGTTCTTC

d_gene: -
v_gene: TRBV27
j_gene: TRBJ1-1
abundance: -
CDR3aa: CASSWAGDTEAFF
CDR3nt: TGTGCCAGCAGTTGGGCAGGGGACACTGAAGCTTTCTTT

d_gene: -
v_gene: TRBV5-1
j_gene: TRBJ2-1
abundance: few
CDR3aa: CASTLAMRSNEQFF
CDR3nt: TGCGCCAGCACCCTAGCTATGCGTTCCAATGAGCAGTTCTTC

d_gene: TRBD1
v_gene: TRBV4-3
j_gene: TRBJ2-2
abundance: -
CDR3aa: CASSQEVRGHDTGELFF
CDR3nt: TGCGCCAGCAGCCAAGAAGTCAGGGGGCATGACACCGGGGAGCTGTTTTTT

d_gene: -
v_gene: TRBV14
j_gene: TRBJ2-7
abundance: -
CDR3aa: CASSSAYEQYF
CDR3nt: TGTGCCAGCAGCTCCGCCTACGAGCAGTACTTC

d_gene: -
v_gene: TRBV29-1
j_gene: TRBJ1-1
abundance: few
CDR3aa: CSVEEELAFF
CDR3nt: TGCAGCGTTGAGGAGGAATTAGCTTTCTTT

d_gene: -
v_gene: TRBV5-4
j_gene: TRBJ2-5
abundance: -
CDR3aa: CASSLGPLARYETQYF
CDR3nt: TGTGCCAGCAGCTTGGGCCCGCTAGCGCGGTACGAGACCCAGTACTTC

d_gene: TRBD2
v_gene: TRBV5-4
j_gene: TRBJ2-3
abundance: -
CDR3aa: CASSPRGVSTDTQYF
CDR3nt: TGTGCCAGCAGCCCCCGGGGGGTCAGCACAGATACGCAGTATTTT

d_gene: -
v_gene: TRBV2
j_gene: TRBJ1-1
abundance: few
CDR3aa: CARSTQVNTEAFF
CDR3nt: TGTGCCAGATCCACGCAGGTGAACACTGAAGCTTTCTTT

d_gene: -
v_gene: TRBV18
j_gene: TRBJ2-5
abundance: once
CDR3aa: CASSLGLRQETQYF
CDR3nt: TGTGCCAGCTCACTGGGACTCCGCCAAGAGACCCAGTACTTC

d_gene: TRBD1
v_gene: TRBV29-1
j_gene: TRBJ1-1
abundance: few
CDR3aa: CSVQEGAWGGAFF
CDR3nt: TGCAGCGTTCAGGAGGGGGCGTGGGGTGGAGCTTTCTTT

d_gene: -
v_gene: TRBV30
j_gene: TRBJ2-3
abundance: -
CDR3aa: CAWMGASDTQYF
CDR3nt: TGTGCCTGGATGGGGGCGTCAGATACGCAGTATTTT

d_gene: -
v_gene: TRBV27
j_gene: TRBJ1-1
abundance: few
CDR3aa: CASSLIRGMNTEAFF
CDR3nt: TGTGCCAGCAGTTTAATCCGGGGAATGAACACTGAAGCTTTCTTT

d_gene: -
v_gene: TRBV19
j_gene: TRBJ1-5
abundance: -
CDR3aa: CASSIQTLTSQPQHF
CDR3nt: TGTGCCAGTAGTATTCAGACATTGACGTCTCAGCCCCAGCATTTT

d_gene: TRBD2
v_gene: TRBV5-1
j_gene: TRBJ2-7
abundance: few
CDR3aa: CASSFGLAGAEGHEQYF
CDR3nt: TGCGCCAGCAGCTTCGGACTAGCGGGAGCCGAGGGCCACGAGCAGTACTTC

d_gene: -
v_gene: TRBV15
j_gene: TRBJ2-5
abundance: few
CDR3aa: CATSRAGLGETQYF
CDR3nt: TGTGCCACCAGCAGAGCCGGACTGGGAGAGACCCAGTACTTC

d_gene: -
v_gene: TRBV7-9
j_gene: TRBJ1-2
abundance: -
CDR3aa: CASSFGENYGYTF
CDR3nt: TGTGCCAGCAGCTTCGGGGAGAACTATGGCTACACCTTC

d_gene: -
v_gene: TRBV28
j_gene: TRBJ1-2
abundance: -
CDR3aa: CATSVGHYGYTF
CDR3nt: TGTGCCACCTCGGTGGGGCACTATGGCTACACCTTC

d_gene: -
v_gene: TRBV28
j_gene: TRBJ2-1
abundance: few
CDR3aa: CASSLFNPNEQFF
CDR3nt: TGTGCCAGCAGTTTATTCAATCCCAATGAGCAGTTCTTC

d_gene: -
v_gene: TRBV18
j_gene: TRBJ2-1
abundance: -
CDR3aa: CASSPRGGGEQFF
CDR3nt: TGTGCCAGCTCACCACGGGGTGGGGGGGAGCAGTTCTTC

d_gene: -
v_gene: TRBV28
j_gene: TRBJ2-2
abundance: few
CDR3aa: CASSPSGGPTDGELFF
CDR3nt: TGTGCCAGCAGTCCCTCCGGAGGACCCACTGACGGGGAGCTGTTTTTT

d_gene: TRBD2
v_gene: TRBV29-1
j_gene: TRBJ2-1
abundance: -
CDR3aa: CSATAGRTELGQFF
CDR3nt: TGCAGCGCCACTGCCGGGAGGACCGAATTGGGGCAGTTCTTC